The clone carrying this TCR beta chain was counted ten times or more. Its matching antigen is unknown. The data stem from a study of identical twins. In TCRdb, the 5' RACE reads were re-called with MiXCR into one record per CDR3 protein. The sample consists of fewer than 650,000 distinct CDR3 sequences, around 7.5% of them appearing once. Whole-study findings and limits: Sharing of beta out-of-frame sequences by twins showed a weaker excess. Monozygotic twins shared more out-of-frame TCR alpha than recombination models predicted. Possibly, invariant MAIT and iNKT cells partly confounded zero-insertion analyses.

These same records also appear under a second study, on yellow fever vaccine responses in identical twins.

Sequencing input: PBMCs. This TCR derives from a woman between 18 and 30 years old in good health.

The CDR3 region has the DNA TGCAGTGCTAGTCGGAATCGGGGACAGACGGATGAGCAGTTCTTC. This encodes CSASRNRGQTDEQFF. The V call is TRBV20-1, the J call TRBJ2-1, with 7 bases lining up with TRBD1. Trimming removed 3 bases from V and 8 bases from J; junction bases left unmatched: 13. This CDR3 is 15 amino acids long. CDR1 is DFQATT and CDR2 is SNEGSKA in the germline V gene (reference sequence).